This TCR beta chain was captured in a study of blood T cells in healthy people across ages. Study-level results: Roughly linear age-related decline in beta diversity appeared, significant by age 40.

Comments on this clonotype: Its antigen is still unknown.

Peripheral blood samples of roughly 9.9 milliliters were drawn from each donor. Then a second PCR, running about 6 to 11 cycles, was carried out with a sample-barcoded 5' primer and a J-beta primer mix. TCRdb reprocessed the 5' RACE reads with MiXCR, giving one entry per CDR3 protein. The table records hundreds of thousands of distinct CDR3 sequences, around 42% of them present only once. The J segment lost 7 bases and the V segment lost 1 base, leaving 4 bases of the junction unmatched. Germline V CDR1 and CDR2: LGHNA, YNFKEQ. CDR3 length: 16 amino acids. Sequences were obtained from blood. The chain uses TRBV4-2 and TRBJ2-1, with 13 nucleotides matching TRBD2. The clonotype was recovered from a man aged 60 to 69 in good health. The chain's CDR3 is CASSQVGTSGVNEQFF. In nucleotides, the CDR3 is TGTGCCAGCAGCCAAGTCGGGACTAGCGGGGTGAATGAGCAGTTCTTC.